These 23 T cell receptor beta chains share one sample of origin, sequenced in a study of T cells after yellow fever vaccination. TCRdb processed the 5' RACE reads anew with MiXCR; each CDR3 protein has one entry. Among nearly 300,000 distinct CDR3 sequences, under 9% were seen once, and the ten largest hold around 3.4%. Sequences were derived from CD4+ T cells sorted from PBMCs, sampled 5 days after the yellow fever booster vaccination. These receptors all come from a man younger than 35 who received the YFV17D yellow fever vaccine.

This clonotype was observed a few times. V is TRBV5-1 and J is TRBJ2-3; TRBD2 aligns across 9 bases. Germline V gene sequence: CDR1 SGHRS, CDR2 YFSETQ. This CDR3 contains 17 residues. V gave up 2 bases and J gave up 4 bases; unmatched junction bases: 11. CDR3 protein: CASSFGLRGGAADTQYF. In DNA, the CDR3 is TGCGCCAGCAGCTTCGGCTTGCGCGGGGGGGCCGCAGATACGCAGTATTTT. Combining the CDR3 with reference TRBV5-1 and TRBJ2-3 gives the whole variable domain KAGVTQTPRYLIKTRGQQVTLSCSPISGHRSVSWYQQTPGQGLQFLFEYFSETQRNKGNFPGRFSGRQFSNSRSEMNVSTLELGDSALYLCASSFGLRGGAADTQYFGPGTRLTVL.

This chain joins TRBV20-1 and TRBJ1-2, with 7 positions matching TRBD1. The V gene's germline CDR1 is DFQATT and CDR2 SNEGSKA (reference sequence). Losses at the gene ends were 1 base for V and 8 bases for J; bases not matched to a gene: 7. This CDR3 is built from 13 residues. CDR3 sequence reads: CSARADRVEGYTF. In DNA form, the CDR3 reads TGCAGTGCTAGAGCCGACAGGGTAGAAGGCTACACCTTC.

The J gene is TRBJ2-1, the V gene TRBV7-3; TRBD1 or TRBD2 may be the D gene (5 bases each). The germline gives CDR1 SGHTA, CDR2 FQGTGA. The CDR3 runs 13 residues. V dropped 3 bases and J dropped 7 bases, with 10 bases sitting between them. The CDR3 nucleotides are TGTGCCAGCAGCTTCGGCAGGGAGAATGAGCAGTTCTTC. As protein: CASSFGRENEQFF.

This rearrangement joins TRBV6-4 to TRBJ2-3; no clear D gene. The germline CDR1 and CDR2 sequences are MRHNA and SNTAGT. The CDR3 consists of 18 residues. Trimming left V 6 bases short and J 3 bases short, with 25 bases between. In DNA form, the CDR3 reads TGTGCCAGCAGCGTGGCCCGAGACCCATTAGGTGGGACAGATACGCAGTATTTT. Its translation: CASSVARDPLGGTDTQYF.

This clonotype was seen repeatedly, ten times or more. The chain links TRBV5-4 to TRBJ2-5; 10 nucleotides match TRBD1. The V gene's germline CDR1 is SGHNT and CDR2 YYREEE (reference sequence). J was trimmed by 5 bases and V by 2 bases; bases with no gene match: 6. This CDR3 has 15 amino acids. The CDR3 sequence: CASSFPGTGAETQYF. The CDR3 region has the DNA TGTGCCAGCAGCTTCCCCGGGACAGGGGCGGAGACCCAGTACTTC.

This clonotype occurred many times. The chain's CDR3 is CASRTAGEDTQYF. CDR3 nucleotides: TGTGCCAGCCGGACCGCGGGTGAAGATACGCAGTATTTT. The chain joins TRBV7-2 to TRBJ2-3; a possible D gene is TRBD2 (5 bases). This CDR3 has 13 amino acids. Trimming cost V 8 bases and J 5 bases, with 14 bases left between them. Per the germline V gene, CDR1 is SGHTA and CDR2 is FQGNSA.

This clonotype has only a few counts. The V and J genes are TRBV20-1 and TRBJ2-7; maybe TRBD1 (6 bases). Germline V CDR1 and CDR2: DFQATT, SNEGSKA (reference sequence). The CDR3 spans 13 residues. V lost 4 bases to trimming and J lost 4 bases, with 14 bases between them. The CDR3 DNA is TGCAGTGCTAATCCGACAGGCCCTTACGAGCAGTACGTC. It specifies CSANPTGPYEQYV.

The gene calls are TRBV7-9 and TRBJ1-3; D gene uncertain. Germline CDR1 and CDR2: SEHNR and FQNEAQ (reference sequence). V was trimmed by 10 bases and J by 1 base, leaving 11 bases between them. The CDR3 extends over 13 amino acids. CDR3 DNA: TGTGCCACCCAGCGGGGATCTGGAAACACCATATATTTT. It is translated as CATQRGSGNTIYF. Filled out from reference TRBV7-9 and TRBJ1-3, the complete variable domain reads DTGVSQNPRHKITKRGQNVTFRCDPISEHNRLYWYRQTLGQGPEFLTYFQNEAQLEKSRLLSDRFSAERPKGSFSTLEIQRTEQGDSAMYLCATQRGSGNTIYFGEGSWLTVV.

The chain employs TRBV5-4 and TRBJ2-5; 8 bases map to TRBD2. Germline V gene data show CDR1 as SGHNT and CDR2 as YYREEE (reference sequence). After removal of 5 bases from V and 5 bases from J, the junction contained 11 bases not matched to a gene. There are 15 residues in the CDR3. The CDR3 region has the DNA TGTGCCAGCAGTACGGGACTAGAGGGTCCGGAGACCCAGTACTTC. It encodes CASSTGLEGPETQYF. The full variable domain, in which reference TRBV5-4 and TRBJ2-5 provide the parts outside the CDR3, is ETGVTQSPTHLIKTRGQQVTLRCSSQSGHNTVSWYQQALGQGPQFIFQYYREEENGRGNFPPRFSGLQFPNYSSELNVNALELDDSALYLCASSTGLEGPETQYFGPGTRLLVL.

The chain couples TRBV2 to TRBJ2-5; no clear D gene. The V end lost 11 bases, the J end lost 7 bases, and 20 bases lay between the germline ends. Germline V gene lookup returns CDR1 SNHLY and CDR2 FYNNEI. The CDR3 extends over 13 amino acids. The CDR3 protein is CAGTKTRLGTQYF. Here the CDR3 DNA reads TGTGCCGGAACGAAGACTCGCCTTGGGACCCAGTACTTC.

The V gene is TRBV2, the J gene TRBJ2-1; 8 bases align to TRBD2. The CDR3 length is 13 residues. Per the germline V gene, CDR1 is SNHLY and CDR2 is FYNNEI. V was pared by 7 bases and J by 9 bases, with 8 bases of the junction left unmatched. CDR3 coding DNA: TGTGCCAGCACACGGGGGGGCCTTGGTGAGCAGTTCTTC. It is translated as CASTRGGLGEQFF.

This clonotype was counted many times. This chain uses TRBV12-3 or TRBV12-4 with TRBJ1-4, with 8 bases that match TRBD1. This CDR3 contains 13 residues. V was clipped by 6 bases and J by 3 bases; unmatched bases: 0. The chain's CDR3 is CASRQGANEKLFF. In nucleotides, the CDR3 is TGTGCCAGCAGACAGGGGGCTAATGAAAAACTGTTTTTT.

This clonotype has only a few counts. The chain recombines TRBV6-1 with TRBJ1-2; 9 nucleotides line up with TRBD1. Germline CDR1 reads MNHNS; CDR2 reads SASEGT. The CDR3 extends over 15 amino acids. With 6 bases clipped from V and 5 bases from J, the junction kept 10 bases outside the gene matches. CDR3 coding DNA: TGTGCCAGCAGCTTACAGGGGGCCCAAGATTATGGCTACACCTTC. It specifies CASSLQGAQDYGYTF.

This clonotype was observed a handful of times. The chain joins TRBV20-1 to TRBJ2-2; the D call may be TRBD1 or TRBD2 (6 bases each). Germline CDR1 is DFQATT and CDR2 is SNEGSKA (reference sequence). The CDR3 spans 15 residues. The V and J ends lost 5 bases and 5 bases respectively, with 18 bases between them. The CDR3 nucleotides read TGCAGTGCTGGACTACCGGGACATAGGACCGGGGAGCTGTTTTTT. This translates into CSAGLPGHRTGELFF.

For this clonotype: This may be a read error, as it is one base from a much larger clone. CDR3 residues: CASSLAPGSYGFTF. In DNA form, the CDR3 reads TGTGCCAGCAGCTTGGCCCCAGGGTCCTATGGCTTCACCTTC. The V gene is TRBV5-4, the J gene TRBJ1-2; weak D call: TRBD1 (5 bases). Germline V CDR1 and CDR2: SGHNT, YYREEE (reference sequence). The CDR3 totals 14 residues.

V usage is TRBV9 and J usage is TRBJ2-2; D is possibly TRBD2 (6 bases). V was shortened by 5 bases and J by 1 base, with 12 bases between the two germline ends. This CDR3 spans 15 amino acids. Germline lookup yields CDR1 SGDLS and CDR2 YYNGEE. The DNA for the CDR3 is TGTGCCAGCAGTACTCTAGCGCTGAACACCGGGGAGCTGTTTTTT. Protein product: CASSTLALNTGELFF.

This clonotype was counted a few times. The J gene is TRBJ1-2, the V gene TRBV9, with unresolved D. CDR3 length: 14 residues. V was trimmed by 0 bases and J by 2 bases, leaving 8 bases between them. Germline-derived CDR1 and CDR2 are SGDLS and YYNGEE. The DNA for the CDR3 is TGTGCCAGCAGCGTAGATCCCGGAAACTATGGCTACACCTTC. Protein product: CASSVDPGNYGYTF.

This clonotype was seen only a few times. V and J are TRBV15 and TRBJ1-6, with D possibly being TRBD1 (6 bases). With 2 bases removed from V and 7 bases from J, the gap between germline ends came to 9 bases. This CDR3 is 14 amino acids long. Germline CDR1 is LNHNV and CDR2 is YYDKDF (reference sequence). CDR3 protein: CATSRQGTNSPLHF. In DNA, the CDR3 is TGTGCCACCAGCAGACAGGGGACGAATTCACCCCTCCACTTT.

The table lists this clonotype with a few counts. The rearrangement uses TRBV12-3 or TRBV12-4 and TRBJ2-2; 7 bases match TRBD1. The length of the CDR3 is 15 residues. V shed 4 bases and J 6 bases; nucleotides not matched to a gene: 8. The CDR3 sequence: CASSWPGQVAGELFF. CDR3 nucleotides: TGTGCCAGCAGTTGGCCCGGACAGGTCGCCGGGGAGCTGTTTTTT.

Regarding this clonotype: A read error may produce the germline difference seen at one junction end. V and J are TRBV7-9 and TRBJ1-1, with 7 bases that match TRBD1. Germline lookup yields CDR1 SEHNR and CDR2 FQNEAQ (reference sequence). The CDR3 contains 15 residues. The DNA for the CDR3 is TGTGCCAGCAGCCCTCGGGGACAGATGAACACTGAAACTTTCTTT. Amino acid sequence: CASSPRGQMNTETFF. Full variable domain (missing parts from reference TRBV7-9 and TRBJ1-1): DTGVSQNPRHKITKRGQNVTFRCDPISEHNRLYWYRQTLGQGPEFLTYFQNEAQLEKSRLLSDRFSAERPKGSFSTLEIQRTEQGDSAMYLCASSPRGQMNTETFFGQGTRLTVV.

The rearrangement uses TRBV24-1 and TRBJ2-3, with D possibly TRBD1 on 6 matching bases. With 3 bases removed from V and 2 bases from J, the gap between germline ends came to 14 bases. The CDR3 spans 16 residues. Germline lookup yields CDR1 KGHDR and CDR2 SFDVKD. CDR3 in amino acids: CATSDPRTDNTDTQYF. The CDR3, as DNA: TGTGCCACCAGTGATCCCAGGACAGACAACACAGATACGCAGTATTTT.

CDR3 sequence: CASNPGLGSNEQFF. The CDR3 region has the DNA TGTGCCAGCAATCCGGGTTTGGGTTCCAATGAGCAGTTCTTC. The chain couples TRBV6-6 to TRBJ2-1, with no clear D. Trimming removed 7 bases from V and 6 bases from J, with 16 bases in between. Germline V gene sequence: CDR1 MNHNY, CDR2 SVGAGI (reference sequence). This CDR3 has 14 amino acids.

The sample holds a few counts of this clonotype. This chain uses TRBV28 with TRBJ2-2, with 7 bases identical to TRBD1. Germline CDR1 is MDHEN and CDR2 is SYDVKM. This CDR3 contains 13 residues. V lost 7 bases and J lost 5; bases outside the gene matches: 4. CDR3 bases: TGTGCCAGCACCATACAGGGGACCGGGGAGCTGTTTTTT. Translating it yields CASTIQGTGELFF. The whole variable domain, filled in from reference TRBV28 and TRBJ2-2, reads DVKVTQSSRYLVKRTGEKVFLECVQDMDHENMFWYRQDPGLGLRLIYFSYDVKMKEKGDIPEGYSVSREKKERFSLILESASTNQTSMYLCASTIQGTGELFFGEGSRLTVL.